This note documents a single TCR beta chain sequence. The CDR3 extends over 16 amino acids. In germline, CDR1 is SGDLS, CDR2 YYNGEE. Losses at the gene ends were 3 bases for V and 3 bases for J; bases not matched to a gene: 6. The data were taken from a study of T cell changes during pregnancy in multiple sclerosis. Profiled with immunoSEQ multiplex PCR; TCRdb holds only in-frame clones, not every one. The sample yields tens of thousands of clones, around 90% seen once. The TCR originated in a female donor in good health, enrolled as a control in a pregnancy study. Source: CD8+ T cells from peripheral blood mononuclear cells, taken in the second trimester of pregnancy. This sequence joins TRBV9 and TRBJ2-3, with 11 bases aligning to TRBD2. For the CDR3, the DNA is TGTGCCAGCAGCGGAGTAGCGGGGGGGCCGACAGATACGCAGTATTTT. Translating it yields CASSGVAGGPTDTQYF.